What follows describes a single TCR beta chain. Other DNA sequences in the same sample also yield this CDR3. The V and J ends lost 2 bases and 2 bases respectively, with 6 bases between them. This CDR3 is built from 13 residues. Germline CDR1 and CDR2: ENHRY and SYGVKD. As originally analysed: Estimates of nucleated cell counts were drawn from the amplification of reference gene primers. TCRdb's table, derived via immunoSEQ multiplex PCR, lists solely in-frame clones and lacks some. D and trimming were read from the DNA, whereas the V and J calls and clone size are those reported in that table. The repertoire includes roughly 300,000 clones, around 87% of them detected once, and about 7.8% sits in the top ten. This record belongs to a study of blood T cell repertoires in COVID-19. About the research overall: Samples of COVID-19 (acute and convalescent) were obtained from the United States, Italy and Spain. Sources were T cells, B-cell-depleted T cells, or PBMCs; the material itself was cDNA or gDNA.

Material for sequencing was peripheral blood. This TCR was sampled from a woman in her 50s who had recovered from COVID-19. This chain links TRBV10-3 with TRBJ1-2; a possible D gene is TRBD1 (5 bases). The CDR3 DNA reads as TGTGCCATCAGTGAGCGGGGGAACTATGGCTACACCTTC. Translated: CAISERGNYGYTF.